This T cell receptor beta chain derives from a study of blood T cell repertoires in COVID-19. Study-level background: Researchers got acute and convalescent COVID-19 samples from the United States, Italy and Spain. In each case, the material was cDNA or gDNA derived from T cells, B-cell-depleted T cells, or PBMCs.

The germline gives CDR1 ENHRY, CDR2 SYGVKD. The junction had 6 bases not matched to a gene; V was cut back by 3 bases and J by 8 bases. The CDR3 sequence is 14 residues long. As handled by the study authors: Reference gene primer amplification gave nucleated cell count estimates. Clones were read by immunoSEQ multiplex PCR, and TCRdb kept only the in-frame ones, dropping some. That table is the source of V, J and clone size, and D and trimming were worked out from the DNA. This table holds around 300,000 clones, nearly 90% found once. The receptor was isolated from a man younger than 35 with active or convalescent COVID-19. The V and J genes are TRBV10-3 and TRBJ1-4, with 7 bases fitting TRBD1. Sequenced material: peripheral blood. The CDR3 nucleotides read TGTGCCATCAGTGACCGGACAGGCGGAGAAAAACTGTTTTTT. Amino acids: CAISDRTGGEKLFF.